This passage covers 10 T cell receptor beta chains from one sample sequenced in a study of blood T cells in healthy people across ages. Combining a sample-barcoded 5' primer with a J-beta primer mix, a second PCR ran for roughly 6 to 11 cycles. TCRdb called the 5' RACE reads again in MiXCR, with one record for every CDR3 protein. Found here are approximately 690,000 distinct CDR3 sequences, 35% to 50% of them singletons; the top ten hold around 30%. Material: blood. These receptors originate from an elderly man in good health.

This clonotype was found many times. The chain employs TRBV12-3 or TRBV12-4 and TRBJ2-3; 10 nucleotides agree with TRBD1. Trimming took 4 bases from V and 4 from J; bases not matched to a gene: 2. The CDR3 covers 14 residues. CDR3 in DNA: TGTGCCAGCAGTTCAGGGACAGGGGCAGATACGCAGTATTTT. Translating it yields CASSSGTGADTQYF.

A word on this clonotype: This is likely a read error, given that the CDR3 carries no conserved phenylalanine or tryptophan at its end. The chain joins TRBV9 to TRBJ1-2; D not resolved. Trimming took off 7 bases at V and 2 bases at J, with 12 bases between the two ends. The CDR3 runs 13 residues. The germline gives CDR1 SGDLS, CDR2 YYNGEE. The CDR3: CASGRTENYGYTI. CDR3 in DNA: TGTGCCAGCGGCCGGACGGAGAACTATGGCTACACCATC.

Only a few counts were recorded for this clonotype. The CDR3 nucleotides are TGTGCCAGCAGCTTAGGAGGGTTAGCGGGAGTACCCTACGAGCAGTACTTC. It specifies CASSLGGLAGVPYEQYF. The chain uses TRBV7-6 and TRBJ2-7, with 9 positions matching TRBD2. The CDR3 covers 17 residues. From germline, CDR1 is SGHVS and CDR2 FNYEAQ. After removal of 1 base from V and 2 bases from J, the junction contained 9 bases not matched to a gene.

This chain connects TRBV10-2 to TRBJ2-4; the match to TRBD2 covers 15 bases. Losses at the gene ends were 6 bases for V and 6 bases for J; bases not matched to a gene: 9. The germline V gene has CDR1 WSHSY and CDR2 SAAADI. The CDR3 runs to 17 residues. This chain's CDR3 is CASSLGLAGGSANIQYF. The CDR3 coding sequence is TGCGCCAGCAGCTTGGGACTAGCGGGGGGCTCCGCAAACATTCAGTACTTC.

The chain combines TRBV28 with TRBJ2-7; 10 bases match TRBD2. Germline V gene lookup returns CDR1 MDHEN and CDR2 SYDVKM. This CDR3 has 15 residues. V lost 3 bases and J lost 4; bases outside the gene matches: 6. The CDR3 protein is CASSLGLASGYEQYF. The DNA for the CDR3 is TGTGCCAGCAGTTTGGGACTAGCGAGTGGGTACGAGCAGTACTTC.

The genes are TRBV7-2 and TRBJ2-1; 8 bases fit TRBD2. J lost 4 bases, V lost 5 bases, and 10 bases had no gene match. Germline V gives CDR1 SGHTA, CDR2 FQGNSA. This CDR3 comprises 16 residues. Here the CDR3 DNA reads TGTGCCAGCAGCCCCCAACTAGCGGCAGCTTACAATGAGCAGTTCTTC. Translated: CASSPQLAAAYNEQFF.

Turning to this clonotype: A junction boundary mismatches the germline segment, possibly from a read error. V gene TRBV4-2 combines with J gene TRBJ1-1; D gene uncertain. The CDR3 runs 13 residues. Germline V gives CDR1 LGHNA, CDR2 YNFKEQ. In DNA form, the CDR3 reads TGTGCCAGCAGCCAAGATCGGGCAGCTGAAGTTTTCTTT. Translating gives CASSQDRAAEVFF.

V is TRBV5-4 and J is TRBJ2-4; 10 bases line up with TRBD2. Germline assignment: CDR1 SGHNT and CDR2 YYREEE (reference sequence). The trim removed 4 bases at V and 10 bases at J, leaving 11 bases unmatched. The CDR3 runs 15 residues. Here the CDR3 reads CASSISGGTIGIQYF. DNA for the CDR3: TGTGCCAGCAGCATTAGCGGGGGGACGATCGGGATTCAGTACTTC. The full variable domain, its missing parts supplied by reference TRBV5-4 and TRBJ2-4, is ETGVTQSPTHLIKTRGQQVTLRCSSQSGHNTVSWYQQALGQGPQFIFQYYREEENGRGNFPPRFSGLQFPNYSSELNVNALELDDSALYLCASSISGGTIGIQYFGAGTRLSVL.

The chain is built from TRBV12-3 or TRBV12-4 and TRBJ2-1; 7 nucleotides agree with TRBD2. V dropped 3 bases and J dropped 4; count of bases not matched to a gene: 6. There are 15 residues in the CDR3. CDR3 amino acids: CASSFGLADYNEQFF. CDR3 nucleotide sequence: TGTGCCAGCAGTTTCGGTCTAGCGGATTACAATGAGCAGTTCTTC.

The rearrangement joins TRBV9 to TRBJ2-3; TRBD2 aligns across 12 bases. The CDR3 spans 19 residues. CDR1 is SGDLS and CDR2 is YYNGEE in the germline V gene. V dropped 0 bases and J dropped 2; count of bases not matched to a gene: 10. CDR3 sequence: CASSVGLAGGTLYTDTQYF. Here the CDR3 DNA reads TGTGCCAGCAGCGTAGGTCTAGCGGGGGGGACTCTTTACACAGATACGCAGTATTTT.